This is a list of T cell receptor beta chains from one sample in a study of T cells in Graves' hyperthyroidism and ophthalmopathy. TCRdb fed the multiplex PCR reads into MiXCR, producing one record per CDR3 protein. The data contain nearly 250,000 distinct CDR3 sequences, approximately 24% of them seen just once; the ten biggest clones take up around 40%. The sample was blood. These TCRs come from a middle-aged woman with Graves' ophthalmopathy. CDR3s include the opening cysteine and the closing phenylalanine or tryptophan. D genes are given only for firm matches. A row's size may be missing; if present it is once, few, many or a size class.

J,size,V,D,DNA,CDR3
TRBJ2-2,many,TRBV3-1,NA,TGTGCCAGCAGCCAGGGACGGGGACGGTCCGGGGAGCTGTTTTTT,CASSQGRGRSGELFF
TRBJ1-1,many,TRBV29-1,NA,TGCAGCGTTGGGGGCCTTATGAACACTGAAGCTTTCTTT,CSVGGLMNTEAFF
TRBJ1-5,many,TRBV7-8,NA,TGTGCCAGCAGCTTAGGACGACCAGATAGCAATCAGCCCCAGCATTTT,CASSLGRPDSNQPQHF
TRBJ2-7,many,TRBV6-1,NA,TGTGCCAGCAGTCCCAGCCACAGCTCCTACGAGCAGTACTTC,CASSPSHSSYEQYF
TRBJ1-1,few,TRBV12-3/TRBV12-4,TRBD1,TGTGTCAGCAGTAGAATCGGACAGGAGGGTGGTGGGGCTTTCTTT,CVSSRIGQEGGGAFF
TRBJ2-7,NA,TRBV7-9,NA,TGTGCCAGCAGCCGAGGGGGAAGGGGCGACGAGCAGTACTTC,CASSRGGRGDEQYF
TRBJ2-7,many,TRBV29-1,NA,TGCAGCGTCTTGACTGGAATCACCTACGAGCAGTACTTC,CSVLTGITYEQYF
TRBJ2-5,many,TRBV7-8,NA,TGTGCCAGCAGCTTAGTCCAGGGTGGGGAGACCCAGTACTTC,CASSLVQGGETQYF
TRBJ2-5,many,TRBV9,NA,TGTGCCAGCAGCGGAGCAGAGTGGGGAGAGACCCAGTACTTC,CASSGAEWGETQYF
TRBJ2-7,many,TRBV5-1,TRBD1,TGCGCCAGCAGCTTATTCTTGACAGGGTACGAGCAGTACTTC,CASSLFLTGYEQYF
TRBJ2-7,many,TRBV7-3,NA,TGTGCCAGCAGCTTATGGGGGCAGTACTTC,CASSLWGQYF
TRBJ2-7,many,TRBV4-1,TRBD1,TGCGCCAGCAGCATACCGGGACAGGAGTCCTACGAGCAGTACTTC,CASSIPGQESYEQYF
TRBJ1-2,NA,TRBV2,NA,TGTGCCAGCAGTGAACGGGGTAGATCGGATGGCTACACCTTC,CASSERGRSDGYTF
TRBJ1-2,NA,TRBV6-1,NA,TGTGCCAGCAGTGGAGGGGCTTACTATGGCTACACCTTC,CASSGGAYYGYTF
TRBJ2-7,many,TRBV27,NA,TGTGCCAGCAGTTTTGGAGGAAGCTCCTACGAGCAGTACTTC,CASSFGGSSYEQYF
TRBJ2-5,many,TRBV28,NA,TGTGTCACCAGGGGAACGGAGACCCAGTACTTC,CVTRGTETQYF
TRBJ2-1,many,TRBV6-5,TRBD1,TGTGCCAGCAGTATGGACAGGGTGTATGAGCAGTTCTTC,CASSMDRVYEQFF
TRBJ2-5,many,TRBV12-3/TRBV12-4,TRBD2,TGTGCCAGCAGCCAGCGGGAGGCCTACCAAGAGACCCAGTACTTC,CASSQREAYQETQYF
TRBJ2-5,NA,TRBV27,NA,TGTGCCAGCAGTCGGACAGAGACCCGGGGCGAGACCCAGTACTTC,CASSRTETRGETQYF
TRBJ2-5,many,TRBV5-1,NA,TGCGCCAGCGGAGCGCTTCGAGGAGAGACCCAGTACTTC,CASGALRGETQYF
TRBJ2-7,many,TRBV28,NA,TGTGCCAGCAGTTCCTTAGACAGAACCTACGAGCAGTACTTC,CASSSLDRTYEQYF
TRBJ2-2,many,TRBV12-3/TRBV12-4,NA,TGTGCCAGCAGTACCTCCCCTGGGTGGTGGCTGTTTTTT,CASSTSPGWWLFF
TRBJ1-1,many,TRBV18,NA,TGTGCCAGCTCACCACAGTTCGGGGGGCTAACTGAAGCTTTCTTT,CASSPQFGGLTEAFF
TRBJ1-5,many,TRBV19,NA,TGTGCCAGCGAGGTGGGGGGCTGGGTCAATCAGCCCCAGCATTTT,CASEVGGWVNQPQHF